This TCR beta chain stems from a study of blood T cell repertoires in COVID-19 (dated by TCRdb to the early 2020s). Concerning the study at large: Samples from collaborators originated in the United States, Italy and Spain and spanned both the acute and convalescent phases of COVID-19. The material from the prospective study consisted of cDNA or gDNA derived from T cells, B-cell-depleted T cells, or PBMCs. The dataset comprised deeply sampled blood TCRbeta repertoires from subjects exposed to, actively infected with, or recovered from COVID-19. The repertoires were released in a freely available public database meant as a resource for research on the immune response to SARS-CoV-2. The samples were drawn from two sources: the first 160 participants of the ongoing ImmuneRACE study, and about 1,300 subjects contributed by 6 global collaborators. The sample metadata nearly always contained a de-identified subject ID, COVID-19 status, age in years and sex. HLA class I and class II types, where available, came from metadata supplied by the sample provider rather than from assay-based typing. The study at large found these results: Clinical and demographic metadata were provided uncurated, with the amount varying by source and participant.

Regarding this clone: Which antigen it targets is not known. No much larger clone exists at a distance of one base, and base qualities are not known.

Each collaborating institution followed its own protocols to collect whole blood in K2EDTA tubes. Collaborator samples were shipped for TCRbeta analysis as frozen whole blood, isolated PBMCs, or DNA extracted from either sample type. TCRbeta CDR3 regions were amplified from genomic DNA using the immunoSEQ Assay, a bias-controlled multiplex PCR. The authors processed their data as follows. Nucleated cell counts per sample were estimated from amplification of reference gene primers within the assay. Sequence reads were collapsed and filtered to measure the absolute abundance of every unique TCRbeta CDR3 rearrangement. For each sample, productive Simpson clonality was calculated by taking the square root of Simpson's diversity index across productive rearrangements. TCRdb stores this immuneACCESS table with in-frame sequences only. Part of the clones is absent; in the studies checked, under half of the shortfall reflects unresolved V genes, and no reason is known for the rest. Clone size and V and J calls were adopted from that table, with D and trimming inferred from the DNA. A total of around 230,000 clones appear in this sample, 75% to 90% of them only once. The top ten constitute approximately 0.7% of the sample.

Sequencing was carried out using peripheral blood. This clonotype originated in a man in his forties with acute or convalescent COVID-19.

The CDR3 region has the sequence CATAAGESYEQYF. The sequenced DNA is TGTGCCACCGCGGCAGGGGAATCTTACGAGCAGTACTTC. The chain couples TRBV25-1 to TRBJ2-7; a tentative D match to TRBD1 spans 6 bases. V loses 10 bases of germline sequence and J loses 4 bases, and the interval between the two ends is 17 bases. Reading from cysteine to phenylalanine, the CDR3 counts 13 amino acids. Only the CDR3 DNA is retained, 39 bases long and in frame from the first base. The germline V gene gives CDR1 as MGHDK and CDR2 as SYGVNS.